What follows are 20 T cell receptor beta chains derived from one specimen sequenced in a study of blood T cell repertoires in COVID-19. The protocol was immunoSEQ multiplex PCR, while the TCRdb copy is restricted to in-frame clones and leaves out a portion. The top ten hold about 5.7% of the sample, which has a few hundred thousand clones, about 83% seen once. The source material was PBMCs or T cells enriched from blood (not recorded which). These receptors all stem from a woman aged 40 to 50 who had recovered from COVID-19.

The rearrangement joins TRBV10-3 to TRBJ2-1; D might be TRBD1 (6 bases). With 0 bases removed from V and 7 bases from J, the gap between germline ends came to 16 bases. The CDR3 is 16 residues long. CDR1 and CDR2 from the germline V gene are ENHRY and SYGVKD. The CDR3 here is CAISESGQGKSNEQFF. The CDR3 DNA sequence: TGTGCCATCAGTGAGTCCGGTCAGGGGAAGAGTAATGAGCAGTTCTTC.

The sample holds a few counts of this clone. J is TRBJ2-1 and V is TRBV7-8; maybe TRBD2 (7 bases). V gave up 5 bases and J gave up 4 bases, with 21 bases separating them. The CDR3 length is 17 residues. Germline assignment: CDR1 SGHVS and CDR2 FQNEAQ. The CDR3 coding sequence is TGTGCCAGCAGCCTCACTAGCGCGAGGGGGGTTTACAATGAGCAGTTCTTC. Translated: CASSLTSARGVYNEQFF.

This clone was picked up one time. The chain joins TRBV21-1 to TRBJ2-5; the table's D call, TRBD2, has no DNA check behind it. TRBV21-1 is a listed pseudogene. The CDR3 contains 14 residues. The CDR3 DNA sequence: TGTGCCAGCAGCAAAGGGGGGGGCAGTGAGACCCAGTACTTC. This codes for CASSKGGGSETQYF.

The chain recombines TRBV2 with TRBJ1-5; D call uncertain. Germline CDR1 reads SNHLY; CDR2 reads FYNNEI. The length of the CDR3 is 13 residues. V was shortened by 5 bases and J by 4 bases, with 9 bases between the two germline ends. CDR3 sequence: CASSTQTNQPQHF. The DNA for the CDR3 is TGTGCCAGCAGTACCCAAACTAATCAGCCCCAGCATTTT.

This rearrangement joins TRBV2 to TRBJ1-5; 8 nucleotides agree with TRBD1. Germline CDR1 SNHLY, CDR2 FYNNEI. V was clipped by 6 bases and J by 7 bases; unmatched bases: 11. This CDR3 has 15 amino acids. The CDR3 here is CASSPGQVVGQPQHF. CDR3 DNA sequence: TGTGCCAGCAGCCCGGGACAGGTCGTGGGGCAGCCCCAGCATTTT.

This clone was recorded once. The chain links TRBV18 to TRBJ1-5; D might be TRBD1 (6 bases). Trimming removed 5 bases at V and 4 bases at J, with 6 bases between. Germline V gives CDR1 KGHSH, CDR2 LQKENI. The CDR3 is made up of 12 amino acids. CDR3 protein: CASSTGNQPQHF. The CDR3 DNA follows: TGTGCCAGCTCAACAGGGAATCAGCCCCAGCATTTT. Together with reference TRBV18 and TRBJ1-5, the CDR3 gives the full variable domain: NAGVMQNPRHLVRRRGQEARLRCSPMKGHSHVYWYRQLPEEGLKFMVYLQKENIIDESGMPKERFSAEFPKEGPSILRIQQVVRGDSAAYFCASSTGNQPQHFGDGTRLSIL.

The chain carries TRBV6-5 and TRBJ2-4; 8 bases line up with TRBD2. Trimming at V came to 6 bases and at J to 5 bases, leaving 9 bases not matched to a gene. The CDR3 runs to 15 residues. Per germline, CDR1 MNHEY and CDR2 SVGAGI. This chain's CDR3 is CASRPSGSNENIQYF. For the CDR3, the DNA is TGTGCCAGCAGACCGAGCGGGAGTAATGAAAACATTCAGTACTTC.

The rearrangement uses TRBV7-9 and TRBJ1-4, with 7 bases aligning to TRBD1. This CDR3 has 12 residues. Germline lookup yields CDR1 SEHNR and CDR2 FQNEAQ (reference sequence). The ends lost 7 bases at V and 7 bases at J; junction bases unmatched: 3. DNA of the CDR3: TGTGCCAGCACCCAGGGGGTTGAAAAACTGTTTTTT. Its protein product is CASTQGVEKLFF.

This clone is a singleton in its sample. The CDR3 here is CASRAPRTSGILGEQYF. The CDR3 DNA follows: TGTGCCAGCCGGGCCCCCCGGACTAGCGGGATTCTAGGGGAGCAGTACTTC. The chain couples TRBV27 to TRBJ2-7; TRBD2 matches at 12 bases. The CDR3 is 17 residues long. V lost 8 bases, J lost 7 bases, and 18 bases stayed unmatched. Germline V lookup: CDR1 MNHEY, CDR2 SMNVEV (reference sequence).

This clone appeared a single time. V is TRBV12-3 or TRBV12-4 and J is TRBJ1-1, with D uncertain. Trimming removed 4 bases from V and 3 bases from J, with 6 bases in between. This CDR3 contains 12 residues. The CDR3: CASSYADTEAFF. The CDR3 DNA is TGTGCCAGCAGTTATGCGGACACTGAAGCTTTCTTT.

The V gene is TRBV19, the J gene TRBJ2-7; TRBD1 might be the D (5 bases). The CDR3 has 14 residues. Trimming shortened V by 3 bases and J by 5 bases, and 14 bases separated the two germline ends. Per the germline V gene, CDR1 is LNHDA and CDR2 is SQIVND (reference sequence). CDR3 loop: CASSMAPGSDEQYF. The CDR3 DNA reads as TGTGCCAGTAGTATGGCCCCAGGGTCGGACGAGCAGTACTTC.

The chain has TRBV18 and TRBJ2-2; TRBD2 matches 8 bases. Germline V CDR1 and CDR2: KGHSH, LQKENI. V lost 0 bases to trimming and J lost 2 bases; unmatched junction nucleotides: 5. This CDR3 has 17 residues. The CDR3 here is CASSPPILADNTGELFF. The CDR3 DNA follows: TGTGCCAGCTCACCACCAATACTAGCGGACAACACCGGGGAGCTGTTTTTT.

V gene TRBV7-9 combines with J gene TRBJ2-3, with 13 positions matching TRBD2. The CDR3 spans 14 residues. With 4 bases clipped from V and 14 bases from J, the junction kept 9 bases outside the gene matches. Germline-derived CDR1 and CDR2 are SEHNR and FQNEAQ (reference sequence). The chain's CDR3 is CASSYGLAGERTYF. The CDR3 DNA reads as TGTGCCAGCAGCTATGGACTAGCGGGAGAGCGAACGTATTTT.

J is TRBJ1-4 and V is TRBV10-3; 9 bases fit TRBD1. Germline V gene data show CDR1 as ENHRY and CDR2 as SYGVKD. CDR3 length equals 17 residues. J was trimmed by 7 bases and V by 3 bases; bases with no gene match: 12. The CDR3 DNA is TGTGCCATCAGTGACGCCGGGACAGGGAGGAGGGGTGAAAAACTGTTTTTT. Amino acids: CAISDAGTGRRGEKLFF.

This clone was counted a few times. The J gene is TRBJ2-3, the V gene TRBV27; 12 nucleotides agree with TRBD1. V lost 5 bases to trimming and J lost 7 bases; unmatched junction nucleotides: 7. Germline V CDR1 and CDR2: MNHEY, SMNVEV (reference sequence). CDR3 size: 15 residues. In DNA form, the CDR3 reads TGTGCCAGCAGTCACGGGACAGGGGGCGGATATACGCAGTATTTT. Its protein is CASSHGTGGGYTQYF.

DNA of the CDR3: TGTGCCAGTAGTGGGCGGACAAGAACAAACACCATATATTTT. This sequence encodes CASSGRTRTNTIYF. The chain links TRBV19 to TRBJ1-3; the D gene is possibly TRBD1 (5 bases). V lost 5 bases and J lost 6, with 14 bases in between. The CDR3 contains 14 residues. Germline CDR1 is LNHDA and CDR2 is SQIVND (reference sequence).

The V gene is TRBV9, the J gene TRBJ1-2, with TRBD1 matching over 7 bases. Germline trimming cut 7 bases from V and 4 bases from J; bases unmatched to any gene: 13. Germline V gene lookup returns CDR1 SGDLS and CDR2 YYNGEE. This CDR3 has 15 amino acids. The CDR3 loop is CASSREGTALYGYTF. DNA for the CDR3: TGTGCCAGCTCAAGAGAAGGGACAGCGCTCTATGGCTACACCTTC.

The chain employs TRBV7-2 and TRBJ1-2; D not resolved. In germline, CDR1 is SGHTA, CDR2 FQGNSA. The CDR3 consists of 13 residues. V lost 1 base to trimming and J lost 6 bases, with 9 bases between them. This CDR3 is CASSLGLRDGYTF. The CDR3, as DNA: TGTGCCAGCAGCTTAGGACTTCGCGATGGCTACACCTTC. Full variable domain (missing parts from reference TRBV7-2 and TRBJ1-2): GAGVSQSPSNKVTEKGKDVELRCDPISGHTALYWYRQSLGQGLEFLIYFQGNSAPDKSGLPSDRFSAERTGGSVSTLTIQRTQQEDSAVYLCASSLGLRDGYTFGSGTRLTVV.

This clone has just one count. The chain recombines TRBV10-1 with TRBJ2-3; TRBD2 agrees at 7 bases. The CDR3 has 15 residues. V was clipped by 4 bases and J by 4 bases; unmatched bases: 8. Germline V gene lookup returns CDR1 WNHNN and CDR2 SYGVQD (reference sequence). CDR3 residues: CASSGGGREADTQYF. CDR3 DNA sequence: TGCGCCAGCAGTGGAGGTGGGAGGGAGGCAGATACGCAGTATTTT.

V usage is TRBV5-6 and J usage is TRBJ2-2; 9 bases are shared with TRBD1. The J segment lost 0 bases and the V segment lost 3 bases, leaving 6 bases of the junction unmatched. Germline-derived CDR1 and CDR2 are SGHDT and YYEEEE. This CDR3 comprises 17 residues. CDR3 residues: CASSSSGQGTNTGELFF. The CDR3 region has the DNA TGTGCCAGCAGCTCCTCAGGACAGGGGACGAACACCGGGGAGCTGTTTTTT. Full variable domain (remainder filled in from reference TRBV5-6 and TRBJ2-2): DAGVTQSPTHLIKTRGQQVTLRCSPKSGHDTVSWYQQALGQGPQFIFQYYEEEERQRGNFPDRFSGHQFPNYSSELNVNALLLGDSALYLCASSSSGQGTNTGELFFGEGSRLTVL.